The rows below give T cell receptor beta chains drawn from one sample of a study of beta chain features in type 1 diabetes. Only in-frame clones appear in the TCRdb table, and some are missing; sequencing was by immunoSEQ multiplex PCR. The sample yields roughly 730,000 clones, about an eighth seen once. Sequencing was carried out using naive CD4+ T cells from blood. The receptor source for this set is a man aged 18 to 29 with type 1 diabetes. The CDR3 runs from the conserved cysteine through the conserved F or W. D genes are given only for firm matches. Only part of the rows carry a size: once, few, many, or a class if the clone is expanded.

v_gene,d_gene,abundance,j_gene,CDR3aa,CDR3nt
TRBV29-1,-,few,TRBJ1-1,CSVGRENTEAFF,TGCAGCGTGGGCAGGGAGAACACTGAAGCTTTCTTT
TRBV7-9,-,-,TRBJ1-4,CASSPRGEIATNEKLFF,TGTGCCAGCAGCCCCCGGGGAGAAATTGCAACTAATGAAAAACTGTTTTTT
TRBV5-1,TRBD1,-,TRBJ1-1,CASSSSDRADTEAFF,TGCGCCAGCAGCTCATCCGACAGGGCTGACACTGAAGCTTTCTTT
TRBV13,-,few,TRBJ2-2,CASSLGKLWISGELFF,TGTGCCAGCAGCTTAGGGAAGCTGTGGATATCCGGGGAGCTGTTTTTT
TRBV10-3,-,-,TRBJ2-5,CAISESLGPGQETQYF,TGTGCCATCAGTGAGTCGTTAGGCCCCGGCCAGGAGACCCAGTACTTC
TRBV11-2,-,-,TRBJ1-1,CASTQGRNTEAFF,TGTGCCAGCACTCAGGGGCGGAACACTGAAGCTTTCTTT
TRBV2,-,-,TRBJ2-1,CASSPSIYEQFF,TGTGCCAGCAGCCCTAGCATCTATGAGCAGTTCTTC
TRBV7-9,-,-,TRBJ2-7,CASSLIPGPGGVVEQYF,TGTGCCAGCAGCTTAATACCGGGGCCCGGGGGTGTAGTCGAGCAGTACTTC
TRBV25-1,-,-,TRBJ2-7,CASRSWTVQNSYEQYF,TGTGCCAGCAGGAGTTGGACAGTGCAAAACTCCTACGAGCAGTACTTC
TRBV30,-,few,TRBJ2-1,CAWSTSGPYNEQFF,TGTGCCTGGAGTACGAGCGGGCCTTACAATGAGCAGTTCTTC
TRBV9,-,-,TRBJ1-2,CASSVPGMTNYGYTF,TGTGCCAGCAGCGTCCCGGGGATGACAAACTATGGCTACACCTTC
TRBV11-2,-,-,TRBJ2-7,CASSQGMAGDGDEQYF,TGTGCCAGCAGCCAAGGGATGGCAGGGGATGGCGACGAGCAGTACTTC
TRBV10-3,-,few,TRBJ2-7,CAISHSQTYEQYF,TGTGCCATCAGCCACAGTCAGACATACGAGCAGTACTTC
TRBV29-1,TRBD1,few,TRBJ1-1,CSVQQGRTEAFF,TGCAGCGTTCAACAGGGGCGGACTGAAGCTTTCTTT
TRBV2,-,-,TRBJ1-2,CASSESVGFVYGYTF,TGTGCCAGCAGTGAATCGGTCGGTTTCGTATATGGCTACACCTTC
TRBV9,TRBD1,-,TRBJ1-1,CASSGGQGNTEAFF,TGTGCCAGCAGCGGGGGACAGGGTAACACTGAAGCTTTCTTT
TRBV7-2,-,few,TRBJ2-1,CASSLLQGWDEQFF,TGTGCCAGCAGCTTACTCCAAGGGTGGGATGAGCAGTTCTTC
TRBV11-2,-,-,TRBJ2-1,CASRRPGTSSSYNEQFF,TGTGCCAGCAGACGTCCCGGGACCAGCAGCTCCTACAATGAGCAGTTCTTC
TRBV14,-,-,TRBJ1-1,CASTLVTEAFF,TGTGCCAGCACCCTGGTCACTGAAGCTTTCTTT
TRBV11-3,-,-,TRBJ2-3,CASSTSTDTQYF,TGTGCCAGCAGTACTAGCACAGATACGCAGTATTTT
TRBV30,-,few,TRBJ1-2,CAWSGNYGYTF,TGTGCCTGGAGTGGGAATTATGGCTACACCTTC
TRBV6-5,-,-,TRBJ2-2,CASSFQGTVNTGELFF,TGTGCCAGCAGTTTCCAGGGAACAGTGAACACCGGGGAGCTGTTTTTT
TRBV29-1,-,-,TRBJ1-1,CSASGRLNTEAFF,TGCAGCGCTTCGGGACGGTTGAACACTGAAGCTTTCTTT
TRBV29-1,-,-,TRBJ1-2,CSVGGRLNYGYTF,TGCAGCGTCGGGGGGCGCCTTAACTATGGCTACACCTTC
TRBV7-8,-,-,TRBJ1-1,CASSLSGLRVEAFF,TGTGCCAGCAGCTTAAGCGGGTTGAGGGTTGAAGCTTTCTTT
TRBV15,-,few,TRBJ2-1,CATSREADRYNEQFF,TGTGCCACCAGCAGAGAGGCAGATCGATACAATGAGCAGTTCTTC
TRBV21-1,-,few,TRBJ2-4,CASSNPRWDARTGAKNIQYF,TGTGCCAGCAGCAACCCACGGTGGGACGCCCGTACAGGAGCCAAAAACATTCAGTACTTC
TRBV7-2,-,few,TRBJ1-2,CASSPWIDGYTF,TGTGCCAGCAGTCCCTGGATAGATGGCTACACCTTC
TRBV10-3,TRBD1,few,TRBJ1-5,CAISGGQANQPQHF,TGTGCCATCAGTGGGGGACAGGCCAATCAGCCCCAGCATTTT
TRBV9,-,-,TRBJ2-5,CASSAARGREETQYF,TGTGCCAGCAGCGCCGCGCGGGGTAGGGAAGAGACCCAGTACTTC
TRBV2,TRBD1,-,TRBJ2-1,CASSDRQGAKGQFF,TGTGCCAGCAGTGATCGGCAGGGGGCTAAAGGGCAGTTCTTC
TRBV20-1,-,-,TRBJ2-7,CSAPWGEQYF,TGCAGTGCTCCCTGGGGCGAGCAGTACTTC
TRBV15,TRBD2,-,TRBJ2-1,CATSARTSGVLYNEQFF,TGTGCCACCAGCGCCCGGACTAGCGGGGTACTCTACAATGAGCAGTTCTTC
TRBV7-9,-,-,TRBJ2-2,CASRPPGPDRELFF,TGTGCCAGCAGACCTCCGGGCCCCGACCGGGAGCTGTTTTTT
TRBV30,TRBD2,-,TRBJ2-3,CAWSVGGVGDTQYF,TGTGCCTGGAGTGTCGGGGGGGTTGGAGATACGCAGTATTTT
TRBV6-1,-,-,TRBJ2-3,CATDAFGTDTQYF,TGTGCCACCGACGCGTTTGGCACAGATACGCAGTATTTT
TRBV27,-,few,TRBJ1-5,CASSLSYNQPQHF,TGTGCCAGCAGTTTATCTTACAATCAGCCCCAGCATTTT
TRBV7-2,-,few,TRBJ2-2,CASSLYQGNTGELFF,TGTGCCAGCAGCCTGTACCAGGGGAACACCGGGGAGCTGTTTTTT
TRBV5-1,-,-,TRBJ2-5,CASSLGLGAEETQYF,TGCGCCAGCAGCTTGGGTCTCGGGGCGGAGGAGACCCAGTACTTC
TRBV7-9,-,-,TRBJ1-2,CASSLAQVTTNYGYTF,TGTGCCAGCAGCTTAGCCCAGGTGACGACTAACTATGGCTACACCTTC
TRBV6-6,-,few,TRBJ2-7,CASSYLEVGSYEQYF,TGTGCCAGCAGTTACCTTGAGGTTGGCTCCTACGAGCAGTACTTC
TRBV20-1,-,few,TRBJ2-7,CSATRQVEQYF,TGCAGTGCTACCCGACAGGTCGAGCAGTACTTC
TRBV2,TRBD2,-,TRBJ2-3,CASWTSGAGTDTQYF,TGTGCCAGCTGGACTAGCGGGGCTGGCACAGATACGCAGTATTTT
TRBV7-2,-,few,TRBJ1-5,CASSLGAGISMGNQPQHF,TGTGCCAGCAGCTTAGGTGCAGGGATTAGTATGGGCAATCAGCCCCAGCATTTT
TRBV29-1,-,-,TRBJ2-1,CSARVGLSNEQFF,TGCAGCGCCAGGGTTGGTTTGAGCAATGAGCAGTTCTTC
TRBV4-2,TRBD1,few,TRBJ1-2,CASSRVGGADGYTF,TGTGCCAGCAGCCGAGTAGGGGGCGCCGATGGCTACACCTTC
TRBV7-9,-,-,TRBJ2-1,CASSSDGVAYNEQFF,TGTGCCAGCAGTTCCGACGGGGTGGCGTACAATGAGCAGTTCTTC
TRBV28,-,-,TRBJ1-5,CASSIPTSPSEPQHF,TGTGCCAGCAGTATCCCGACCAGCCCGAGCGAGCCCCAGCATTTT
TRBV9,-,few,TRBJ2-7,CASSPSQGQRPYEQYF,TGTGCCAGCAGCCCCAGCCAGGGGCAACGACCCTACGAGCAGTACTTC
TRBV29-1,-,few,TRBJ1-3,CSVEQQGNTIYF,TGCAGCGTTGAGCAACAGGGCAACACCATATATTTT
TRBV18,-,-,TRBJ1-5,CASSNPGNQPQHF,TGTGCCAGCTCAAATCCGGGCAATCAGCCCCAGCATTTT
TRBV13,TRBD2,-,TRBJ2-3,CASSLRLAGAPDTQYF,TGTGCCAGCAGCTTGCGGCTAGCGGGGGCCCCAGATACGCAGTATTTT
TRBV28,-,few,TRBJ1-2,CASISDIPYGYTF,TGTGCCAGCATCTCCGACATTCCCTATGGCTACACCTTC